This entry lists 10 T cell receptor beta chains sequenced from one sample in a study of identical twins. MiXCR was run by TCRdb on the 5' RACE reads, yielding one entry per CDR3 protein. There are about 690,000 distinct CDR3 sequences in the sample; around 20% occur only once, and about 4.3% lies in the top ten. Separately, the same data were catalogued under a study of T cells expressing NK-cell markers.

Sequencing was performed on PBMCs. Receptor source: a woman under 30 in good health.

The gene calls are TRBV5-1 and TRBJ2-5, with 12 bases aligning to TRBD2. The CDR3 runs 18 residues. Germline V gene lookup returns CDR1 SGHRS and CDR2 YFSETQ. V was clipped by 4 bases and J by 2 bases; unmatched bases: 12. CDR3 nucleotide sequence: TGCGCCAGCAGCGCCGGGACTAGCGGGCGAAATTTTCAAGAGACCCAGTACTTC. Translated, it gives CASSAGTSGRNFQETQYF.

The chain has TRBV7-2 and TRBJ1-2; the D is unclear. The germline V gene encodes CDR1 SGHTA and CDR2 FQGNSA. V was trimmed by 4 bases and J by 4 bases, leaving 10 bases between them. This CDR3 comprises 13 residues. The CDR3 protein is CASSSSEVYGYTF. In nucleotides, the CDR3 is TGTGCCAGCAGCTCCTCAGAGGTCTATGGCTACACCTTC.

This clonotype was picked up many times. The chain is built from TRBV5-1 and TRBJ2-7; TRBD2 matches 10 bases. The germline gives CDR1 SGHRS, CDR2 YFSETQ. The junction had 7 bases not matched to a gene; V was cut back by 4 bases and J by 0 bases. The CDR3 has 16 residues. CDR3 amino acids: CASSVSSGRSSYEQYF. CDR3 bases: TGCGCCAGCAGCGTATCTAGCGGGAGATCCTCCTACGAGCAGTACTTC.

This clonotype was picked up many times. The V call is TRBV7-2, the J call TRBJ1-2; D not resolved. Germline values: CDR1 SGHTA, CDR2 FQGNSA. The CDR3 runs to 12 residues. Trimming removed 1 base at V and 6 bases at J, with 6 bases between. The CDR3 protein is CASSLVTHGYTF. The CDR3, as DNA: TGTGCCAGCAGCTTAGTAACTCATGGCTACACCTTC.

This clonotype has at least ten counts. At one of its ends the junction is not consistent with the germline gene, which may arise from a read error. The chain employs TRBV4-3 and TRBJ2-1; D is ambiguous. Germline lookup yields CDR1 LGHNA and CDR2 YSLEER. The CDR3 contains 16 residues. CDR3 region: CASSRLAGDSDNEQFF. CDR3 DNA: TGCGCCAGCAGCCGCCTTGCCGGCGACTCCGACAATGAGCAGTTCTTC.

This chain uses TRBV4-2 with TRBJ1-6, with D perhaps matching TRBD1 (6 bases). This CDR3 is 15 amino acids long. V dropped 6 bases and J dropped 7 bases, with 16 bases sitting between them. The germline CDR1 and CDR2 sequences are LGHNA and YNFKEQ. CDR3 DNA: TGTGCCAGCAGTCACCCGGGACAAATAAATTCACCCCTCCACTTT. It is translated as CASSHPGQINSPLHF.

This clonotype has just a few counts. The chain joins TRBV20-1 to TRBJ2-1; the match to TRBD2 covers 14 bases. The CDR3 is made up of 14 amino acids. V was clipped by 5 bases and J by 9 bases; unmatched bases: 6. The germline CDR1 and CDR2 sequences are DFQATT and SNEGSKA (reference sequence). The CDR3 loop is CSAVGTSGRFEQFF. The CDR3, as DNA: TGCAGTGCTGTCGGGACTAGCGGGAGATTTGAGCAGTTCTTC.

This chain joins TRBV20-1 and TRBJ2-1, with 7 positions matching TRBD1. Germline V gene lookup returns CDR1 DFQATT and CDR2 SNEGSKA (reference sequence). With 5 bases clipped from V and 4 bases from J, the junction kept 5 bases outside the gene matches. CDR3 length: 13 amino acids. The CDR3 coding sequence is TGCAGTGCTTCGGACAGGACTTACAATGAGCAGTTCTTC. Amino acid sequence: CSASDRTYNEQFF.

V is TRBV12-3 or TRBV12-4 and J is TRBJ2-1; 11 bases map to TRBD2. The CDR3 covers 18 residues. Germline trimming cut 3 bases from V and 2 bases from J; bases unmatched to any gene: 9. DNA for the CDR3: TGTGCCAGCAGTTTTAGGAGAACGGGACTAGCGGCCTACAATGAGCAGTTCTTC. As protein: CASSFRRTGLAAYNEQFF.

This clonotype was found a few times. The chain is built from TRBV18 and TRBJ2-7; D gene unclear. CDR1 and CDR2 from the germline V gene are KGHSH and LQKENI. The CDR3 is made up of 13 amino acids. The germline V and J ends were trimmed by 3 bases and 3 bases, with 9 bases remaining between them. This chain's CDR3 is CASSPPLIYEQYF. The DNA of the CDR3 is TGTGCCAGCTCACCTCCCCTGATCTACGAGCAGTACTTC.